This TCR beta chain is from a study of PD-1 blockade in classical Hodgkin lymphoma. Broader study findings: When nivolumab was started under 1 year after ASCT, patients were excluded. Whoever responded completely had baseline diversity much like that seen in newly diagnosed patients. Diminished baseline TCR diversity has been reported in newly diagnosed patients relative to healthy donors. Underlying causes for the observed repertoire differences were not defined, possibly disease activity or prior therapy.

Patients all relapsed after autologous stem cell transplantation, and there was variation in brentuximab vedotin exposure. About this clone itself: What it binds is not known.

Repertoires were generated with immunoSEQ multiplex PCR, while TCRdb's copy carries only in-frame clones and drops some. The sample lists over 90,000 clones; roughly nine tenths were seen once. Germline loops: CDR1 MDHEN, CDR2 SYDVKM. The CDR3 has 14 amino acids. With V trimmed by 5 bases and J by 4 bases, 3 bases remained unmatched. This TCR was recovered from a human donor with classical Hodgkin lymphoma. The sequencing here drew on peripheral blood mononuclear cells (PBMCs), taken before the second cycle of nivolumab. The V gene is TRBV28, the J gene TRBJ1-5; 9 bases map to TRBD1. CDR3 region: CASSGDRENQPQHF. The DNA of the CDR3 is TGTGCCAGCAGTGGGGACAGGGAGAATCAGCCCCAGCATTTT.